These 3 T cell receptor beta chains share one sample of origin, sequenced in a study of identical twins (dated by TCRdb to the mid-2010s). Libraries were prepared through 5' RACE. Reads for this sample came from an Illumina HiSeq 2000. TCRdb passed the public sequencing reads through fastp at Q25 and MiXCR, retaining productive beta sequences. Rows matching on CDR3 protein sequence are summarized as one entry with the most common DNA and genes. The sample includes approximately 590,000 distinct CDR3 sequences, with over 8.5% observed a single time. 2.5% to 3% of the sample comes from the top ten. This sample was shared with a second study, whose subject was yellow fever vaccine responses in identical twins.

The sample was PBMCs. All receptors derive from a woman younger than 30 in good health.

V is TRBV5-1 and J is TRBJ2-1, with 9 nucleotides matching TRBD2. V gave up 8 bases and J gave up 0 bases; unmatched junction bases: 6. The CDR3 runs 15 residues. Per germline, CDR1 SGHRS and CDR2 YFSETQ. CDR3 protein: CASRREGSSYNEQFF. The CDR3, as DNA: TGCGCCAGTAGGCGGGAGGGGAGCTCCTACAATGAGCAGTTCTTC.

In its sample, this clonotype was seen a few times. The chain uses TRBV2 and TRBJ1-1; possibly TRBD1 for D (6 bases). The CDR3 is 15 amino acids. Germline V gives CDR1 SNHLY, CDR2 FYNNEI. V dropped 4 bases and J dropped 1 base, with 13 bases sitting between them. CDR3 region: CASSGLAGANTEAFF. In DNA, the CDR3 is TGTGCCAGCAGTGGGTTAGCAGGGGCGAACACTGAAGCTTTCTTT.

The chain combines TRBV12-3 or TRBV12-4 with TRBJ2-7, with 7 bases aligning to TRBD1. The CDR3 runs 15 residues. The V segment lost 3 bases and the J segment 2 bases; nucleotides outside the gene matches: 7. CDR3 nucleotides: TGTGCCAGCAGTTTTCCGAGGGGGCGAACCTACGAGCAGTACTTC. The encoded protein is CASSFPRGRTYEQYF.